The sequence of this T cell receptor (beta chain) was determined in a study of cytomegalovirus exposure and HLA in healthy donors. At the level of the study: Genetic ancestry analysis placed more than 80% of the approximately 390 donors that were genotyped in the Caucasian-associated cluster.

CDR3 length: 14 amino acids. J gave up 3 bases and V 6 bases, and 3 bases lay outside the gene matches. Germline assignment: CDR1 SGHAT and CDR2 FQNNGV. The study's findings and limits: In a later analysis, V- and J-gene trimming of beta chains associated with a DCLRE1C missense variant, replicated independently. An ancestry cluster, one associated with Asian ancestry, reportedly showed fewer N-insertions than the approximately 700-donor mean in a later analysis.

PCR involved 60 Vbeta and 13 Jbeta primers. The table came from immunoSEQ multiplex PCR; TCRdb's copy has only in-frame clones and leaves some out. The sample contains about 140,000 clones, more than 75% of which appear only once. Regarding this clone: Its antigen remains unidentified.

This chain uses TRBV11-2 with TRBJ2-1; TRBD2 aligns across 9 bases. The sequence derives from a man aged 50-60 years in good health and CMV-seronegative. The sample taken for sequencing was PBMCs. The CDR3 loop reads CASRLAGLYNEQFF. The CDR3 nucleotides are TGTGCCAGCAGACTAGCGGGCCTCTACAATGAGCAGTTCTTC.